This TCR beta chain was retrieved from a study of cytomegalovirus exposure and HLA in healthy donors. PCR used 60 Vbeta primers and 13 Jbeta primers. Original handling: Around 10 million of the 80 million or so unique TCR beta chains counted in a later analysis were shared. The method was immunoSEQ multiplex PCR; TCRdb's version includes in-frame clones alone and lacks a portion of them. Clone size and V and J calls were adopted from that table, with D and trimming inferred from the DNA. The table includes 200,000 to 300,000 clones, over 80% detected once. There are 15 residues in the CDR3. Per germline, CDR1 SSHAT and CDR2 FNYEAQ (reference sequence). The ends lost 5 bases at V and 5 bases at J; junction bases unmatched: 11.

This chain links TRBV7-7 with TRBJ2-5, with TRBD2 matching over 7 bases. The specimen sequenced was PBMCs. The receptor was isolated from a woman between 40 and 50 years old in good health and CMV-seropositive. This chain's CDR3 is CASSRGVGGVETQYF. In DNA form, the CDR3 reads TGTGCCAGCAGCCGGGGGGTTGGGGGAGTGGAGACCCAGTACTTC.